Presented here are 9 T cell receptor beta chains from one specimen sequenced in a study of T cells in Graves' hyperthyroidism and ophthalmopathy. The source material, RNA transcripts, was used to amplify TCR beta CDR3 regions. The HTBI primer set was used in a first-round RT-PCR of the TCR CDR3. TCRdb passed the multiplex PCR reads through MiXCR, listing each CDR3 protein once. The repertoire holds 450,000 to 600,000 distinct CDR3 sequences, with 13% to 15% as singletons. The sequenced sample was blood. The receptors were gathered from a middle-aged woman with Graves' hyperthyroidism.

This clonotype was counted many times. V is TRBV20-1 and J is TRBJ2-1; D unclear. The CDR3 has 11 amino acids. The germline V and J ends were trimmed by 5 bases and 9 bases, with 11 bases remaining between them. Per germline, CDR1 DFQATT and CDR2 SNEGSKA (reference sequence). The CDR3 sequence: CSALSLSEQFF. CDR3 bases: TGCAGTGCTCTTAGCCTTAGTGAGCAGTTCTTC.

The sample holds one count of this clonotype. The CDR3 coding sequence is TGTGCCAGCAGTGGTACTAGCGGGAGGCCCAATGAGCAGTTCTTC. Protein product: CASSGTSGRPNEQFF. V usage is TRBV2 and J usage is TRBJ2-1; 12 bases line up with TRBD2. J lost 6 bases, V lost 4 bases, and 4 bases had no gene match. Germline V CDR1 and CDR2: SNHLY, FYNNEI. The CDR3 covers 15 residues.

This clonotype was seen many times. J is TRBJ2-7 and V is TRBV20-1, with D perhaps TRBD1 (6 bases). Germline V lookup: CDR1 DFQATT, CDR2 SNEGSKA (reference sequence). With 6 bases removed from V and 6 bases from J, the gap between germline ends came to 12 bases. The CDR3 length is 11 residues. This CDR3 is CSASGQPEQYF. CDR3 bases: TGCAGTGCCAGTGGACAGCCCGAGCAGTACTTC.

This clonotype showed up many times. The rearrangement joins TRBV11-2 to TRBJ2-5; D ambiguous. This CDR3 contains 14 residues. The germline CDR1 and CDR2 sequences are SGHAT and FQNNGV. V was cut by 1 base and J by 2 bases, with 8 bases left in between. The DNA for the CDR3 is TGTGCCAGCAGCTTAGTTACAGAGCAAGAGACCCAGTACTTC. It is translated as CASSLVTEQETQYF.

This clonotype was recorded a few times. The chain employs TRBV5-1 and TRBJ2-1; 12 positions agree with TRBD2. The V segment lost 3 bases and the J segment 9 bases; nucleotides outside the gene matches: 10. The CDR3 has 16 amino acids. Germline CDR1 SGHRS, CDR2 YFSETQ. The CDR3 DNA sequence: TGCGCCAGCAGCTCGAGGACTAGCGGGGAGTCAGGTGAGCAGTTCTTC. Amino acids: CASSSRTSGESGEQFF.

This clonotype was picked up many times. The J gene is TRBJ2-5, the V gene TRBV19, with D possibly matching TRBD1 (6 bases). CDR1 and CDR2 (germline): LNHDA, SQIVND (reference sequence). The CDR3 spans 15 residues. The V end lost 1 base, the J end lost 5 bases, and 14 bases lay between the germline ends. Here the CDR3 DNA reads TGTGCCAGTAGTATAGTCACAGGGAGAACGGAGACCCAGTACTTC. It codes for CASSIVTGRTETQYF.

This clonotype was observed at least ten times. The genes are TRBV28 and TRBJ1-1, with D possibly TRBD1 on 6 matching bases. V was pared by 3 bases and J by 3 bases, with 11 bases between. This CDR3 has 14 amino acids. Germline V lookup: CDR1 MDHEN, CDR2 SYDVKM. CDR3 loop: CASSFSPGDTEAFF. CDR3 bases: TGTGCCAGCAGTTTTTCCCCAGGGGACACTGAAGCTTTCTTT.

This clonotype appeared many times. This chain links TRBV11-3 with TRBJ2-3, with 10 bases fitting TRBD1. From germline, CDR1 is SGHNT and CDR2 YENEEA. The ends lost 5 bases at V and 3 bases at J; junction bases unmatched: 8. This CDR3 spans 16 amino acids. This chain's CDR3 is CASSPWGQGKTDTQYF. The DNA of the CDR3 is TGTGCCAGCAGCCCTTGGGGACAGGGGAAGACAGATACGCAGTATTTT.

This clonotype came up many times. J is TRBJ1-5 and V is TRBV18, with a possible D match to TRBD1 (5 bases). V was shortened by 3 bases and J by 8 bases, with 14 bases between the two germline ends. The CDR3 extends over 14 amino acids. Germline V gives CDR1 KGHSH, CDR2 LQKENI. CDR3 sequence (DNA): TGTGCCAGCTCACCGAGGGGCCCTTCAGAGCCCCAGCATTTT. This translates into CASSPRGPSEPQHF.